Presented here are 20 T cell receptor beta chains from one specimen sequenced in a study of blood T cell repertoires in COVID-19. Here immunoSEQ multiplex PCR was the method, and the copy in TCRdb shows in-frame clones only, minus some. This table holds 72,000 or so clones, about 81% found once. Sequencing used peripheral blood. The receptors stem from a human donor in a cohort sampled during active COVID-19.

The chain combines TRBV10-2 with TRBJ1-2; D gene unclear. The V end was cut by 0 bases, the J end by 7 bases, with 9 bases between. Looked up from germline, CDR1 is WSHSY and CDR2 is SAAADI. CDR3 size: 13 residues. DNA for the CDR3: TGCGCCAGCAGTGAGTCTCGGAGGAGTGGCTACACCTTC. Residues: CASSESRRSGYTF.

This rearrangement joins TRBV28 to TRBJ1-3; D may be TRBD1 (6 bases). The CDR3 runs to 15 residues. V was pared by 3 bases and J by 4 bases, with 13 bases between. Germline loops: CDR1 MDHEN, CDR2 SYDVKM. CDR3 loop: CASSFAQGRGNTIYF. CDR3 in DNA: TGTGCCAGCAGTTTTGCACAGGGAAGGGGAAACACCATATATTTT.

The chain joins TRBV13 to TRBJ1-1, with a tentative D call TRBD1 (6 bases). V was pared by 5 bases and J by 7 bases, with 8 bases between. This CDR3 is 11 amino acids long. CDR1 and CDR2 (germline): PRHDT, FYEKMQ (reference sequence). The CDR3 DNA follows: TGTGCCAGCAGCGCGACAGGTGAAGCTTTCTTT. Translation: CASSATGEAFF.

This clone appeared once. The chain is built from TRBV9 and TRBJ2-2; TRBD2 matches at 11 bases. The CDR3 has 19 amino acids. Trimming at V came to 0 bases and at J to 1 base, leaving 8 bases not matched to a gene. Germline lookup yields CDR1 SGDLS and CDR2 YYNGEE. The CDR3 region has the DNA TGTGCCAGCAGCGTAGCTGCGGGACTAGCGGTTTTGAACACCGGGGAGCTGTTTTTT. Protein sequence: CASSVAAGLAVLNTGELFF. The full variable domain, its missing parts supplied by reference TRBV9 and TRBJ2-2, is DSGVTQTPKHLITATGQRVTLRCSPRSGDLSVYWYQQSLDQGLQFLIQYYNGEERAKGNILERFSAQQFPDLHSELNLSSLELGDSALYFCASSVAAGLAVLNTGELFFGEGSRLTVL.

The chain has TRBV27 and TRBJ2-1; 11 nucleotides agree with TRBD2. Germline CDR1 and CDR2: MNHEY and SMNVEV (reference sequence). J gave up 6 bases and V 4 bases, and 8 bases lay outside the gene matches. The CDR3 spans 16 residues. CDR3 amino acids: CASSSGLAGVGNEQFF. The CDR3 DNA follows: TGTGCCAGCAGTTCTGGACTAGCGGGTGTAGGCAATGAGCAGTTCTTC.

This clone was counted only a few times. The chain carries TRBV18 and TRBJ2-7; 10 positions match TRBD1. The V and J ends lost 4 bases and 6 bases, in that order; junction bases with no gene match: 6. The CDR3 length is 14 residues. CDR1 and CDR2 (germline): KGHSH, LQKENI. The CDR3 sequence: CASSLGTGEREQYF. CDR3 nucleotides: TGTGCCAGCTCACTCGGGACAGGGGAACGCGAGCAGTACTTC.

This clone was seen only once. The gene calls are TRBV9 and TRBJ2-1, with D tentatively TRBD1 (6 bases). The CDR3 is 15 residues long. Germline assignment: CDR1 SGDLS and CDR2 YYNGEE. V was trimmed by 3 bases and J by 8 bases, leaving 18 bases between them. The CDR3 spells CASSGQTGTIDEQFF. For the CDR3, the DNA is TGTGCCAGCAGCGGGCAAACCGGGACAATCGATGAGCAGTTCTTC.

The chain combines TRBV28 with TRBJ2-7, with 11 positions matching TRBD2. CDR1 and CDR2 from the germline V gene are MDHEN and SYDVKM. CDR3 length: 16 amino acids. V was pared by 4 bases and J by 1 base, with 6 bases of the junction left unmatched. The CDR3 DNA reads TGTGCCAGCAGTTCCACTAGCGGGAGATGGTCCTACGAGCAGTACTTC. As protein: CASSSTSGRWSYEQYF. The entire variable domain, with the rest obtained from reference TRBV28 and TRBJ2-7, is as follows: DVKVTQSSRYLVKRTGEKVFLECVQDMDHENMFWYRQDPGLGLRLIYFSYDVKMKEKGDIPEGYSVSREKKERFSLILESASTNQTSMYLCASSSTSGRWSYEQYFGPGTRLTVT.

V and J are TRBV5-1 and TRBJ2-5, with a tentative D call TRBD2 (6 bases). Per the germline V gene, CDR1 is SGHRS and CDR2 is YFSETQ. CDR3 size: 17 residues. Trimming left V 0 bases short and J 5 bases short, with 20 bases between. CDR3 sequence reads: CASSLDSSATRRETQYF. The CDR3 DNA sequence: TGCGCCAGCAGCTTGGATTCTAGCGCAACACGAAGGGAGACCCAGTACTTC.

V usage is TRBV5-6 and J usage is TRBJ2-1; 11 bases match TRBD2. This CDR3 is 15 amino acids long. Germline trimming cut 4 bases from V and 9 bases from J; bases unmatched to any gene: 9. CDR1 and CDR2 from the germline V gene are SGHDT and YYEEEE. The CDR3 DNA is TGTGCCAGCAGCCCACTAGCGGGAGAATTGGGTGAGCAGTTCTTC. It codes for CASSPLAGELGEQFF.

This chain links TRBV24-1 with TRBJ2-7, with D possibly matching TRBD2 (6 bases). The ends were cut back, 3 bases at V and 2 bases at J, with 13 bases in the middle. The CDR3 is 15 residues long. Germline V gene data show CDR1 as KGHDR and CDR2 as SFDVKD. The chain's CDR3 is CATSDRGTSPYEQYF. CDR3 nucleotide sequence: TGTGCCACCAGTGATCGTGGGACTTCACCCTACGAGCAGTACTTC.

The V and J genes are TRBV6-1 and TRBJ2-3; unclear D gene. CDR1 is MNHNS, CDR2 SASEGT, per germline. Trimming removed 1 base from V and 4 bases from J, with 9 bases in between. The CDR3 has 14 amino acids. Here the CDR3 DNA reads TGTGCCAGCAGTGAAGGTCTAGATTCAGATACGCAGTATTTT. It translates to CASSEGLDSDTQYF.

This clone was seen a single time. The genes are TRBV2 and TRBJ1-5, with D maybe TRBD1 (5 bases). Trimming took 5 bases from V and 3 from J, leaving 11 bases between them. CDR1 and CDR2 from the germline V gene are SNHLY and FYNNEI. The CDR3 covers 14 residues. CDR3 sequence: CASSLSGLNQPQHF. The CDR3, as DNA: TGTGCCAGCAGTCTATCAGGGCTCAATCAGCCCCAGCATTTT.

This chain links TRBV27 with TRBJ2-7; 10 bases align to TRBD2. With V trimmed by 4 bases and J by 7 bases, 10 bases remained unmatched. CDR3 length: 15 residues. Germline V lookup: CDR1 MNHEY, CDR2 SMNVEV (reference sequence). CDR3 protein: CASSSLSGRAGEQYF. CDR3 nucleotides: TGTGCCAGCAGTTCTCTCAGCGGGAGGGCCGGGGAGCAGTACTTC.

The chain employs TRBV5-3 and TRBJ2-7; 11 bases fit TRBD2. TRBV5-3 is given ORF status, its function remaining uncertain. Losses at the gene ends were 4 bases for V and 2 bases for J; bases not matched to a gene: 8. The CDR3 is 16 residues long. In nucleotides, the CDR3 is TGTGCCAGAAGCCACTCCGGGACTAGCGGAGCCTACGAGCAGTACTTC. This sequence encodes CARSHSGTSGAYEQYF.

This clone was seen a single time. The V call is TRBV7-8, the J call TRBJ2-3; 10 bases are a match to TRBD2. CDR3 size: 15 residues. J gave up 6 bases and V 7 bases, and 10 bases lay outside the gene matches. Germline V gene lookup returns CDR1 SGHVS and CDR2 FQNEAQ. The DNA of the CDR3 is TGTGCCAGCAAAGCTCTCCTAGCGGGAGTGGATACGCAGTATTTT. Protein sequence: CASKALLAGVDTQYF. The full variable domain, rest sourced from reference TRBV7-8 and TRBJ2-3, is GAGVSQSPRYKVAKRGQDVALRCDPISGHVSLFWYQQALGQGPEFLTYFQNEAQLDKSGLPSDRFFAERPEGSVSTLKIQRTQQEDSAVYLCASKALLAGVDTQYFGPGTRLTVL.

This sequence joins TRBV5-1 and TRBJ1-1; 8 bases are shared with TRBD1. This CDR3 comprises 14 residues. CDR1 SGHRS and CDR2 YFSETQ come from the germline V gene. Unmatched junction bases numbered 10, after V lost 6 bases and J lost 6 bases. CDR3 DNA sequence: TGCGCCAGCACCAGAATAGACAGGGGTTCTGAAGCTTTCTTT. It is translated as CASTRIDRGSEAFF.

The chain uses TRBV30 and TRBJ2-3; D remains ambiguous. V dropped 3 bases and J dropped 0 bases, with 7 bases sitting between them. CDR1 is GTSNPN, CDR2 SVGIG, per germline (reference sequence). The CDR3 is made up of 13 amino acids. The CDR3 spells CAWRYGSTDTQYF. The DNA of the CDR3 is TGTGCCTGGAGATACGGGAGCACAGATACGCAGTATTTT.

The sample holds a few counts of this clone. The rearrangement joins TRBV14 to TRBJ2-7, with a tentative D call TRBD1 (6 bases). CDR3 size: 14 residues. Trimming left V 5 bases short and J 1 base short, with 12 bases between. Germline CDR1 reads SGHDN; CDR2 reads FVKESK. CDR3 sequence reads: CASSSLQGSYEQYF. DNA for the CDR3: TGTGCCAGCAGCTCCCTACAGGGATCCTACGAGCAGTACTTC.

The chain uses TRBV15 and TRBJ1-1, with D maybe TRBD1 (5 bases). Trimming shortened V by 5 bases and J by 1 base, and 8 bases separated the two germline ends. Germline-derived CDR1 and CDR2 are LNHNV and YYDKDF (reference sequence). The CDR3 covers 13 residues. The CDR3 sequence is CATSRTGNTEAFF. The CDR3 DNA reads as TGTGCCACCAGCCGTACAGGGAACACTGAAGCTTTCTTT. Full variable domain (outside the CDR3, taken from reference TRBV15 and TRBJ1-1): DAMVIQNPRYQVTQFGKPVTLSCSQTLNHNVMYWYQQKSSQAPKLLFHYYDKDFNNEADTPDNFQSRRPNTSFCFLDIRSPGLGDTAMYLCATSRTGNTEAFFGQGTRLTVV.